This T cell receptor (beta chain) was sequenced in a study of T cell responses to AZD1222 COVID-19 vaccine. V dropped 5 bases and J dropped 9 bases, with 15 bases sitting between them. Germline-derived CDR1 and CDR2 are SGHRS and YFSETQ. CDR3 length: 13 amino acids. Only a few counts were recorded for this clone. Its antigen is undetermined. Findings of the study overall: Among those given AZD1222, only five or six were seropositive at baseline. The donors showed a predominance of white British ancestry and of females, with possible underestimation of clonal diversity. The study sampled repertoires only after the peak T cell response. An increase in Spike-specific TCR breadth and depth was observed after two AZD1222 doses.

The method was immunoSEQ multiplex PCR; TCRdb's version includes in-frame clones alone and lacks a portion of them. The data show about 160,000 clones, less than 95% seen once. The V gene is TRBV5-1, the J gene TRBJ2-1; no firm D call. The clonotype was recovered from an adult in good health. The starting material was peripheral blood, obtained on day 0 of AZD1222 vaccination. CDR3 sequence: CASSGIDGAEQFF. In nucleotides, the CDR3 is TGCGCCAGCAGTGGAATAGATGGAGCTGAGCAGTTCTTC.